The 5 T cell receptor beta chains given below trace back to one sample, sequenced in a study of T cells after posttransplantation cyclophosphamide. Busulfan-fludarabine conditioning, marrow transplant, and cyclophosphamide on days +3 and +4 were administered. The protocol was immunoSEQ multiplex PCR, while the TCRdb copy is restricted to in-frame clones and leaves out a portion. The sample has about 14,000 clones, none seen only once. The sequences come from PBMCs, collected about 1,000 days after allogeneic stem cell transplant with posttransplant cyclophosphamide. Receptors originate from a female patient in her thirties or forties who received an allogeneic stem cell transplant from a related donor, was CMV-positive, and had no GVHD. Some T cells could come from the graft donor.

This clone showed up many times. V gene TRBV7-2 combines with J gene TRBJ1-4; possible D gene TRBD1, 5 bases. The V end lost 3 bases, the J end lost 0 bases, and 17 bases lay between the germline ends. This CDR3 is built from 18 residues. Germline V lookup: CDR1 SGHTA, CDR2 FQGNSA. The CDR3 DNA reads TGTGCCAGCAGCTTCAACCCTATAAGACAGACAACTAATGAAAAACTGTTTTTT. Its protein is CASSFNPIRQTTNEKLFF.

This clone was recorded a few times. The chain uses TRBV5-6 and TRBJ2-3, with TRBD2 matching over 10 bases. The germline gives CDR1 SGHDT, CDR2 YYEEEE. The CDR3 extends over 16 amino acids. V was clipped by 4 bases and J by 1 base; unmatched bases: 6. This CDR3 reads CASSRGTSVGTDTQYF. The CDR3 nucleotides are TGTGCCAGCAGCCGAGGGACTAGCGTGGGCACAGATACGCAGTATTTT.

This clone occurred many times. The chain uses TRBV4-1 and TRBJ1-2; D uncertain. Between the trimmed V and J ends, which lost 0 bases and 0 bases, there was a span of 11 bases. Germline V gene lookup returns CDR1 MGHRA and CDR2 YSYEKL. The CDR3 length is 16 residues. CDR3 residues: CASSQDVTLANYGYTF. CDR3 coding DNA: TGCGCCAGCAGCCAAGATGTCACTCTCGCTAACTATGGCTACACCTTC.

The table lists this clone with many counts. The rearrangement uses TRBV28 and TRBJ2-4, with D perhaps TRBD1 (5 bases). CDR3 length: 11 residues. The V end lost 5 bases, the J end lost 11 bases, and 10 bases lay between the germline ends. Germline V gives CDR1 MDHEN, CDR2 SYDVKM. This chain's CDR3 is CASSLQTVQYF. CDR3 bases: TGTGCCAGCAGTCTACAGACAGTTCAGTACTTC.

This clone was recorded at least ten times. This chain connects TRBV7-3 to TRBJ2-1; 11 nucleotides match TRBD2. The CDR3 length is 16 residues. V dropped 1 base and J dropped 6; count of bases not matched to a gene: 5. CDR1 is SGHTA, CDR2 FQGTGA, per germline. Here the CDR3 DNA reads TGTGCCAGCAGCTTAATCGCTAGCGGGGGGCTCAATGAGCAGTTCTTC. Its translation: CASSLIASGGLNEQFF.